This TCR beta chain was observed in a study of T cell responses to AZD1222 COVID-19 vaccine. The CDR3 contains 17 residues. CDR1 and CDR2 (germline): LGHDT, YNNKEL (reference sequence). V lost 3 bases, J lost 3 bases, and 18 bases lay in between. The method was immunoSEQ multiplex PCR; TCRdb's version includes in-frame clones alone and lacks a portion of them. Counted here are about 120,000 clones, 92% occurring once; the ten biggest clones make up 14%. The chain recombines TRBV3-1 (or the pseudogene TRBV3-2) with TRBJ1-5, with a tentative D call TRBD1 (6 bases). This clonotype originated in an adult in good health. Sequenced material: peripheral blood, taken on day 0 of AZD1222 vaccination. The CDR3 coding sequence is TGTGCCAGCAGCCACGTGTCCAGGGGAATCGACAATCAGCCCCAGCATTTT. This encodes CASSHVSRGIDNQPQHF.